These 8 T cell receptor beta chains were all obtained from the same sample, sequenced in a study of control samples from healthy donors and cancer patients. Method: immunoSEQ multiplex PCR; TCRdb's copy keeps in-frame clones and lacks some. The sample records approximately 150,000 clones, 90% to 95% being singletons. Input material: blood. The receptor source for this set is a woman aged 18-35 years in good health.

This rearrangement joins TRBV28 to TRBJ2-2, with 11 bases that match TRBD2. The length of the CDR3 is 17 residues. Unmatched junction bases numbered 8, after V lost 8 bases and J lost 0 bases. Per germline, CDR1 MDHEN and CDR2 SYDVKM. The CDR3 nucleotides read TGTGCCAGCCGGACGGCTAGCGGGAGGCCGAACACCGGGGAGCTGTTTTTT. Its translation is CASRTASGRPNTGELFF.

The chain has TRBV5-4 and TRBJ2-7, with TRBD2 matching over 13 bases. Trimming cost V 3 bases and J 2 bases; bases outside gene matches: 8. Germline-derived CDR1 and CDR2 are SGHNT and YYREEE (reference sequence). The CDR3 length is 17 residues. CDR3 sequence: CASSSFGTSGVAYEQYF. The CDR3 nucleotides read TGTGCCAGCAGCTCCTTCGGGACTAGCGGGGTAGCCTACGAGCAGTACTTC.

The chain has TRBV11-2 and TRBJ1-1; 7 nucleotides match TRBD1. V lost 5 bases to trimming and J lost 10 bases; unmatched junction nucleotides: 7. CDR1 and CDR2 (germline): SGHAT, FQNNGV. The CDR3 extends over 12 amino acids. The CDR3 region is CASSGTGVGAFF. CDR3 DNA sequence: TGTGCCAGCAGCGGTACAGGGGTAGGAGCTTTCTTT.

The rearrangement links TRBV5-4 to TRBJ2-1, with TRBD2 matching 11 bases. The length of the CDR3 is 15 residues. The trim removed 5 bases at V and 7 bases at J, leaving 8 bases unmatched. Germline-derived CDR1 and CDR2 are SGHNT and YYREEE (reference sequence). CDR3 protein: CASSQLAGEGNEQFF. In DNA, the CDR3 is TGTGCCAGCAGTCAACTAGCGGGAGAAGGGAATGAGCAGTTCTTC.

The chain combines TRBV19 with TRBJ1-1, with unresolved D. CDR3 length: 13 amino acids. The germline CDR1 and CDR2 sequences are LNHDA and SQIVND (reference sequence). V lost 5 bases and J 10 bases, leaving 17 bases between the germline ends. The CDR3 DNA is TGTGCCAGTAGTGGGCCGGGCAATAGGAGAGCTTTCTTT. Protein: CASSGPGNRRAFF.

DNA for the CDR3: TGTGCCAGCAGCACTGGTATTTCCTACGAGCAGTACTTC. Encoded protein: CASSTGISYEQYF. This chain connects TRBV7-9 to TRBJ2-7; D is ambiguous. Per the germline V gene, CDR1 is SEHNR and CDR2 is FQNEAQ (reference sequence). This CDR3 spans 13 amino acids. V was trimmed by 5 bases and J by 1 base, leaving 9 bases between them. Variable domain in full (rest from reference TRBV7-9 and TRBJ2-7): DTGVSQNPRHKITKRGQNVTFRCDPISEHNRLYWYRQTLGQGPEFLTYFQNEAQLEKSRLLSDRFSAERPKGSFSTLEIQRTEQGDSAMYLCASSTGISYEQYFGPGTRLTVT.

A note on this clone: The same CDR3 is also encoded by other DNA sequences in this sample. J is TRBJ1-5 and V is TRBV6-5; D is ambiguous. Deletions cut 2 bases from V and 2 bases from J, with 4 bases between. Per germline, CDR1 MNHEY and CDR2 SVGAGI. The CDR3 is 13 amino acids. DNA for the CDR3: TGTGCCAGCAGTTACGGAGGCAATCAGCCCCAGCATTTT. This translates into CASSYGGNQPQHF.

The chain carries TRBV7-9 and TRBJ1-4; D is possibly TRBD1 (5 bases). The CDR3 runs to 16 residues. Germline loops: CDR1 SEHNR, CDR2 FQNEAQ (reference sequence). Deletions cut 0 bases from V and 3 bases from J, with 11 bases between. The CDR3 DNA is TGTGCCAGCAGCTTAGCGCGTGCAGGGTCTAATGAAAAACTGTTTTTT. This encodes CASSLARAGSNEKLFF.